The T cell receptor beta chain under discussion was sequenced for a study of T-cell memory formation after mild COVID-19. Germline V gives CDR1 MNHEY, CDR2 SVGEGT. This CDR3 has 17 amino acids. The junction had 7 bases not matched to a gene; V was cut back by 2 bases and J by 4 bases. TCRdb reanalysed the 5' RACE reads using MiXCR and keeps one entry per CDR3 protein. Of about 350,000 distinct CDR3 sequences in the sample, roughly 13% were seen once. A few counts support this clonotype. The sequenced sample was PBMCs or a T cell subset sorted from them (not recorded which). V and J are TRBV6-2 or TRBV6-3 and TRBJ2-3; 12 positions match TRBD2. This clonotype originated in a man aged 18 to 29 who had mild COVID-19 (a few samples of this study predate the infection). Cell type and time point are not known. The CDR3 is CASSYSPSGGAADTQYF. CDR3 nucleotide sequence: TGTGCCAGCAGTTACAGTCCTAGCGGGGGGGCCGCAGATACGCAGTATTTT.